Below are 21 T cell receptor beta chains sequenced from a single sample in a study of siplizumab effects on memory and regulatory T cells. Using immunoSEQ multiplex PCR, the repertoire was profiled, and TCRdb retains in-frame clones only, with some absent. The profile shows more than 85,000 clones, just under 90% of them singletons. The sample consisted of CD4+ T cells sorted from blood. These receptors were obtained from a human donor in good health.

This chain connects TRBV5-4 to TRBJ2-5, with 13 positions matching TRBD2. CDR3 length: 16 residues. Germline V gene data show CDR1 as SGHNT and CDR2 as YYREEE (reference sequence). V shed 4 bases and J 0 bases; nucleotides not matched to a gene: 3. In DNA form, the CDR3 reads TGTGCCAGCAGCCTCGGACTAGCGGGGGACCAAGAGACCCAGTACTTC. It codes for CASSLGLAGDQETQYF.

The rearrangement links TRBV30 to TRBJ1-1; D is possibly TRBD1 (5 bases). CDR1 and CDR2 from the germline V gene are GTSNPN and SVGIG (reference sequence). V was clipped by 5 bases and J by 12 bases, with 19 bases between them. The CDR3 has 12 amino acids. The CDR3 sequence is CAWEPGRRSTFF. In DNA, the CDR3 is TGTGCCTGGGAACCGGGACGACGGTCGACTTTCTTT.

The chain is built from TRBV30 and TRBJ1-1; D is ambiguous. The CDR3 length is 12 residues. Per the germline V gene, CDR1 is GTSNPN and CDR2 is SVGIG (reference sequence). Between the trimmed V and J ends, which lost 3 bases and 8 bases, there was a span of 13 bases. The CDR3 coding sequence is TGTGCCTGGAGAGACTTGACGGACGAAGCTTTCTTT. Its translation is CAWRDLTDEAFF.

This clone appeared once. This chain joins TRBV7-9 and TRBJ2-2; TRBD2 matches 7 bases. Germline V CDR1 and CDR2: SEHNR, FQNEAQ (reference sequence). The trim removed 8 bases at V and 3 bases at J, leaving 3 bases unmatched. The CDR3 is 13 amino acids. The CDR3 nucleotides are TGTGCCAGCGGCCTAGCGGACACCGGGGAGCTGTTTTTT. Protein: CASGLADTGELFF. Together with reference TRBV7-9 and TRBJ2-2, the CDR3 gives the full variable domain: DTGVSQNPRHKITKRGQNVTFRCDPISEHNRLYWYRQTLGQGPEFLTYFQNEAQLEKSRLLSDRFSAERPKGSFSTLEIQRTEQGDSAMYLCASGLADTGELFFGEGSRLTVL.

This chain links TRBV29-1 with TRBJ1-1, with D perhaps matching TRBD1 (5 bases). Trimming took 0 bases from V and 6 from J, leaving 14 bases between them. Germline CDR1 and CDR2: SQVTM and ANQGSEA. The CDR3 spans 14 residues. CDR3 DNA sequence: TGCAGCGTTGAAGATCGGGGCAATCGCGCTGAAGCTTTCTTT. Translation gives CSVEDRGNRAEAFF.

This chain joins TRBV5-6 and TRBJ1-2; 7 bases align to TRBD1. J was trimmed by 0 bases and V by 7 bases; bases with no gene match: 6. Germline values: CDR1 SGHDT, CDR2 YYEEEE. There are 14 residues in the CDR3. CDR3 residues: CASCLDRSNYGYTF. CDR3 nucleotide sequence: TGTGCCAGCTGCCTGGACAGGTCTAACTATGGCTACACCTTC.

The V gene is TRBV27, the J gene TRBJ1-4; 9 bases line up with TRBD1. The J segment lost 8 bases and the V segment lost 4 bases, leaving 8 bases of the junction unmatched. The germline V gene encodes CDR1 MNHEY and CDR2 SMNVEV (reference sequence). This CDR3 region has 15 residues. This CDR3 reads CASSSFRDRAEKLFF. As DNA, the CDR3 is TGTGCCAGCAGTTCCTTCCGGGACAGGGCCGAAAAACTGTTTTTT.

The CDR3 DNA reads TGTGCCAGCAGCCCTCGACTAGCGGAGCAAGAGACCCAGTACTTC. Residues: CASSPRLAEQETQYF. V usage is TRBV7-3 and J usage is TRBJ2-5; TRBD2 matches at 9 bases. The V gene end was trimmed by 5 bases and the J gene end by 2 bases; junction bases not matched to a gene: 6. The CDR3 is 15 amino acids. The germline V gene has CDR1 SGHTA and CDR2 FQGTGA. Drawing the rest from reference TRBV7-3 and TRBJ2-5, the complete variable domain is GAGVSQTPSNKVTEKGKYVELRCDPISGHTALYWYRQSLGQGPEFLIYFQGTGAADDSGLPNDRFFAVRPEGSVSTLKIQRTERGDSAVYLCASSPRLAEQETQYFGPGTRLLVL.

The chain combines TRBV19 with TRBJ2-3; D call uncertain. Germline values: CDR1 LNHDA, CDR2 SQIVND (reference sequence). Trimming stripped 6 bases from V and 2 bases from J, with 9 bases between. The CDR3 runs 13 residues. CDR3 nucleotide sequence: TGTGCCAGTAGCGACTGGTCCACAGATACGCAGTATTTT. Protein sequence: CASSDWSTDTQYF.

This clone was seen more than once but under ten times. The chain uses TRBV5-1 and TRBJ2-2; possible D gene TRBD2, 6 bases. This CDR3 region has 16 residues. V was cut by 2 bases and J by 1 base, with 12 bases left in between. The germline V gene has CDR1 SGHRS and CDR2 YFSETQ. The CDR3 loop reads CASSFEGTQNTGELFF. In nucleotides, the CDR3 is TGCGCCAGCAGCTTCGAAGGGACTCAGAACACCGGGGAGCTGTTTTTT. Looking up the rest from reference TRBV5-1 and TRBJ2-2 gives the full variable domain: KAGVTQTPRYLIKTRGQQVTLSCSPISGHRSVSWYQQTPGQGLQFLFEYFSETQRNKGNFPGRFSGRQFSNSRSEMNVSTLELGDSALYLCASSFEGTQNTGELFFGEGSRLTVL.

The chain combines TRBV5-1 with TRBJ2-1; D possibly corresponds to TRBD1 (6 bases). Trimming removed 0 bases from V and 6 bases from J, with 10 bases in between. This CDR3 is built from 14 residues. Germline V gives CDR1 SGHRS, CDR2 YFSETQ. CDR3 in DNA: TGCGCCAGCAGCTTGGGGGACAACCTCAATGAGCAGTTCTTC. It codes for CASSLGDNLNEQFF.

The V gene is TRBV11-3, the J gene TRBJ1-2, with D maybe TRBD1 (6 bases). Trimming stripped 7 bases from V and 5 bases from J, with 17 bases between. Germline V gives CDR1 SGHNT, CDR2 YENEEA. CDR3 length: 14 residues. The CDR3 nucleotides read TGTGCCAGCACCAAAGGGAGGACAGAGTATGGCTACACCTTC. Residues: CASTKGRTEYGYTF.

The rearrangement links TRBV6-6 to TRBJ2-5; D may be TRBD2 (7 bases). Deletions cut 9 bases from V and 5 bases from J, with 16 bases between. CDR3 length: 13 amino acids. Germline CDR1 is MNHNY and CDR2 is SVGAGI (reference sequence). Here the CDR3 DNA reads TGTGCCAGATCCGCGGGGGCGCGGGAGACCCAGTACTTC. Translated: CARSAGARETQYF.

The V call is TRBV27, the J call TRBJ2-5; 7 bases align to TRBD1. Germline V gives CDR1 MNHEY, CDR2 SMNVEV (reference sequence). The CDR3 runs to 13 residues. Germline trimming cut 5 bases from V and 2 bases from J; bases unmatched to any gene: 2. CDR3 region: CASSDRVQETQYF. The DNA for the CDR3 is TGTGCCAGCAGTGACAGGGTACAAGAGACCCAGTACTTC.

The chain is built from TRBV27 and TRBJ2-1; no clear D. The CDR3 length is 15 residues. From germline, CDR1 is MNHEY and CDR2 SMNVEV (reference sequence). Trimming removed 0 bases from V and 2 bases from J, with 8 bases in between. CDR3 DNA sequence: TGTGCCAGCAGTTTATCGGGCAGCCCCTACAATGAGCAGTTCTTC. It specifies CASSLSGSPYNEQFF.

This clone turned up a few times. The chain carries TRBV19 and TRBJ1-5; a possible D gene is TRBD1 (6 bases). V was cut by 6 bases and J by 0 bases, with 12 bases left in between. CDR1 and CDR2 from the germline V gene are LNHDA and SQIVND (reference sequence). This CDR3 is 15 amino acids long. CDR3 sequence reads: CASSAQGNSNQPQHF. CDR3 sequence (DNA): TGTGCCAGTAGCGCACAGGGAAATAGCAATCAGCCCCAGCATTTT.

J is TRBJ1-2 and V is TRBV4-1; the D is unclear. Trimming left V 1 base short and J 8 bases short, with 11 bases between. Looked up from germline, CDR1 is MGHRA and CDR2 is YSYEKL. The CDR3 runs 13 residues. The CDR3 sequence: CASSQAKPGGYTF. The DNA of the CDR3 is TGCGCCAGCAGCCAAGCCAAACCGGGGGGCTACACCTTC.

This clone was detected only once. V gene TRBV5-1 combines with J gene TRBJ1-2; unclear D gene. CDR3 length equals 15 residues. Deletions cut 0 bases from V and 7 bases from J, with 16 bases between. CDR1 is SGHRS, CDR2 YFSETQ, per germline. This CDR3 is CASSLAVGEKFGYTF. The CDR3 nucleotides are TGCGCCAGCAGCTTGGCCGTTGGGGAGAAGTTTGGCTACACCTTC.

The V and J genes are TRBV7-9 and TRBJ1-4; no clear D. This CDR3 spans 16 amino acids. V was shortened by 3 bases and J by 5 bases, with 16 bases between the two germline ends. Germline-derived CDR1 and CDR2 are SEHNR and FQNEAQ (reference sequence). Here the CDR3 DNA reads TGTGCCAGCAGCTTTCAGGTCCGCGGGAGGAATGAAAAACTGTTTTTT. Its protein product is CASSFQVRGRNEKLFF.

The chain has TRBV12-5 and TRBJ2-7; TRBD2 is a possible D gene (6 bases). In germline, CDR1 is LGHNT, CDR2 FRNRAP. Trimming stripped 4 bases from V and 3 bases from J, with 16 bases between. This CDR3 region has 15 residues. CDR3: CASGSSGSPIYEQYF. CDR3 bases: TGTGCTAGTGGTTCCTCCGGGAGTCCTATCTACGAGCAGTACTTC.

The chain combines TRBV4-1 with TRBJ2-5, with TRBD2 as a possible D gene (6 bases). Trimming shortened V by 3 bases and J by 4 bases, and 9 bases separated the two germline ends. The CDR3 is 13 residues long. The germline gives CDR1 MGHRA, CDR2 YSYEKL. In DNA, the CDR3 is TGCGCCAGCAGCCATCCCGGGGGAGAGACCCAGTACTTC. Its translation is CASSHPGGETQYF.